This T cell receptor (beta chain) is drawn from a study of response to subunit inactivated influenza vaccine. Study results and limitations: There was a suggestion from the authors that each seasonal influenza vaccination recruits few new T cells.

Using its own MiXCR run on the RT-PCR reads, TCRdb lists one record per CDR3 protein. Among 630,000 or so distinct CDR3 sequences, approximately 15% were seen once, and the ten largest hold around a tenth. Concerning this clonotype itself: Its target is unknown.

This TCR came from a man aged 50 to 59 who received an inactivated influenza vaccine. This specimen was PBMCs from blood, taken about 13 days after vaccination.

The CDR3 coding sequence is TGTGCCAGCAGCTTAGAGATTCCACAGGGACTTAACTATGGCTACACCTTC. Amino acid sequence: CASSLEIPQGLNYGYTF. The chain recombines TRBV11-2 with TRBJ1-2, with a tentative D call TRBD1 (6 bases). CDR1 and CDR2 from the germline V gene are SGHAT and FQNNGV. The CDR3 contains 17 residues. V shed 0 bases and J shed 1 base, with 15 bases lying between them.